A selection of T cell receptor beta chains follows, all from one sample in a study of PD-1 blockade in classical Hodgkin lymphoma. Produced via immunoSEQ multiplex PCR; TCRdb's table is partial and in-frame only. The table has 9,000 to 13,000 clones, approximately 84% seen once. The material was peripheral blood mononuclear cells (PBMCs), obtained before the second cycle of nivolumab. The receptors were sampled from a human donor with classical Hodgkin lymphoma. The CDR3 runs from the conserved cysteine through the conserved F or W. A D gene is named only where the DNA matches it firmly. Clone size is stated in some rows and not others, as once, few, many or a class when expanded.

J gene: TRBJ2-5
D gene: TRBD1
clone size: .
V gene: TRBV10-3
CDR3 DNA: TGTGCCATCAGTGAGGAATCCACAGGGGGCAGTGAGACCCAGTACTTC
CDR3 protein: CAISEESTGGSETQYF

J gene: TRBJ2-2
D gene: .
clone size: .
V gene: TRBV7-3
CDR3 DNA: TGTGCCAGCAGCCCACGGACACCGAACACCGGGGAGCTGTTTTTT
CDR3 protein: CASSPRTPNTGELFF

J gene: TRBJ2-7
D gene: TRBD2
clone size: .
V gene: TRBV7-3
CDR3 DNA: TGTGCCAGCAGCCAGACTAGCGGCTCCTACGAGCAGTACTTC
CDR3 protein: CASSQTSGSYEQYF

J gene: TRBJ2-4
D gene: .
clone size: .
V gene: TRBV7-9
CDR3 DNA: TGTGCCAGCAGCTTAGATATCCTTCTAGCCAAAAACATTCAGTACTTC
CDR3 protein: CASSLDILLAKNIQYF

J gene: TRBJ2-2
D gene: .
clone size: .
V gene: TRBV28
CDR3 DNA: TGTGCCAGCAGTCGGGAGTACGGGATCGGGGAGCTGTTTTTT
CDR3 protein: CASSREYGIGELFF

J gene: TRBJ2-5
D gene: .
clone size: .
V gene: TRBV11-1
CDR3 DNA: TGTGCCAGCAGCTGGTCGACGGAGACCCAGTACTTC
CDR3 protein: CASSWSTETQYF

J gene: TRBJ1-2
D gene: TRBD1
clone size: .
V gene: TRBV11-2
CDR3 DNA: TGTGCCAGCAGCCTGACAGGGGCCTACTATGGCTACACCTTC
CDR3 protein: CASSLTGAYYGYTF

J gene: TRBJ2-4
D gene: TRBD1
clone size: .
V gene: TRBV7-9
CDR3 DNA: TGTGCCAGCAGCTTAGTTGGGACAGGGATGAACATTCAGTACTTC
CDR3 protein: CASSLVGTGMNIQYF

J gene: TRBJ2-5
D gene: .
clone size: .
V gene: TRBV7-9
CDR3 DNA: TGTGCCAGCAGCTCATCCGAGAAAGAGACCCAGTACTTC
CDR3 protein: CASSSSEKETQYF

J gene: TRBJ2-7
D gene: .
clone size: .
V gene: TRBV10-3
CDR3 DNA: TGTGCCATCAGTGAGTGGGACTACGAGCAGTACTTC
CDR3 protein: CAISEWDYEQYF

J gene: TRBJ2-6
D gene: .
clone size: .
V gene: TRBV27
CDR3 DNA: TGTGCCAGCAGTTTTTTGAGGGCTGGGGCCAACGTCCTGACTTTC
CDR3 protein: CASSFLRAGANVLTF

J gene: TRBJ2-2
D gene: .
clone size: .
V gene: TRBV2
CDR3 DNA: TGTGCCACACACGACGGGGGTCCTTACACCGGGGAGCTGTTTTTT
CDR3 protein: CATHDGGPYTGELFF

J gene: TRBJ2-7
D gene: .
clone size: medium-sized
V gene: TRBV30
CDR3 DNA: TGTGCCTGGAGTGTAGCGGACAGCTCCTACGAGCAGTACTTC
CDR3 protein: CAWSVADSSYEQYF

J gene: TRBJ1-2
D gene: .
clone size: once
V gene: TRBV18
CDR3 DNA: TGTGCCAGCTCACCGGACCCCAGAGGGAACTATGGCTACACCTTC
CDR3 protein: CASSPDPRGNYGYTF

J gene: TRBJ2-3
D gene: .
clone size: .
V gene: TRBV5-4
CDR3 DNA: TGTGCCAGCAACACACAACAGGGATCGCACGATACGCAGTATTTT
CDR3 protein: CASNTQQGSHDTQYF

J gene: TRBJ2-3
D gene: .
clone size: .
V gene: TRBV7-2
CDR3 DNA: TGTGCCAGCAGCTCGAGGAGGGTGCGGCCAGATACGCAGTATTTT
CDR3 protein: CASSSRRVRPDTQYF

J gene: TRBJ2-1
D gene: TRBD2
clone size: .
V gene: TRBV2
CDR3 DNA: TGTGCCAGCAGTTCACTAGCGGGAACCTACAATGAGCAGTTCTTC
CDR3 protein: CASSSLAGTYNEQFF

J gene: TRBJ2-3
D gene: .
clone size: .
V gene: TRBV5-4
CDR3 DNA: TGTGCCAGCAGGAGGGGGGCCAAGAAGGCAGATACGCAGTATTTT
CDR3 protein: CASRRGAKKADTQYF

J gene: TRBJ2-2
D gene: TRBD1
clone size: .
V gene: TRBV27
CDR3 DNA: TGTGCCAGCAGTCCAAGGACAGGGAACTCCGGGGAGCTGTTTTTT
CDR3 protein: CASSPRTGNSGELFF

J gene: TRBJ1-1
D gene: .
clone size: .
V gene: TRBV6-5
CDR3 DNA: TGTGCCAGCCGAAAGGTAGTGAACACTGAAGCTTTCTTT
CDR3 protein: CASRKVVNTEAFF

J gene: TRBJ2-2
D gene: .
clone size: .
V gene: TRBV6-1
CDR3 DNA: TGTGCCAGCAGTGAATGGGGGGGACGGGGGGCGAACGGGGAGCTGTTTTTT
CDR3 protein: CASSEWGGRGANGELFF

J gene: TRBJ1-1
D gene: TRBD1
clone size: .
V gene: TRBV27
CDR3 DNA: TGTGCCAGCAGTTTAGAAGGGGGCTACATGAACACTGAAGCTTTCTTT
CDR3 protein: CASSLEGGYMNTEAFF

J gene: TRBJ2-1
D gene: .
clone size: .
V gene: TRBV11-3
CDR3 DNA: TGTGCCAGCAGCAGAGCAGGTGGGGAGCAGTTCTTC
CDR3 protein: CASSRAGGEQFF

J gene: TRBJ2-7
D gene: .
clone size: .
V gene: TRBV7-3
CDR3 DNA: TGTGCCAGCAGCACCGGACTCCCGCCCTACGAGCAGTACTTC
CDR3 protein: CASSTGLPPYEQYF

J gene: TRBJ2-3
D gene: .
clone size: once
V gene: TRBV2
CDR3 DNA: TGTGCCAGCAGTGAAGCGACGGTCTTGGATACGCAGTATTTT
CDR3 protein: CASSEATVLDTQYF

J gene: TRBJ2-7
D gene: TRBD2
clone size: .
V gene: TRBV7-2
CDR3 DNA: TGTGCCAGCAGCGATGGGACTAGCGGGGGTGGCTCCTACGAGCAGTACTTC
CDR3 protein: CASSDGTSGGGSYEQYF

J gene: TRBJ2-7
D gene: .
clone size: .
V gene: TRBV7-2
CDR3 DNA: TGTGCCAGCAGCCCCTTCAGGGGATTTAGCTACGAGCAGTACTTC
CDR3 protein: CASSPFRGFSYEQYF

J gene: TRBJ2-2
D gene: TRBD1
clone size: .
V gene: TRBV7-9
CDR3 DNA: TGTGCCCGCTTCGGACAGGGTGACACCGGGGAGCTGTTTTTT
CDR3 protein: CARFGQGDTGELFF

J gene: TRBJ2-1
D gene: .
clone size: .
V gene: TRBV5-4
CDR3 DNA: TGTGCCAGCAGCCTCTTCGACCTCTACAATGAGCAGTTCTTC
CDR3 protein: CASSLFDLYNEQFF

J gene: TRBJ2-5
D gene: TRBD1
clone size: .
V gene: TRBV5-1
CDR3 DNA: TGCGCCAGCAGCGAACAGGGGACACAAGAGACCCAGTACTTC
CDR3 protein: CASSEQGTQETQYF

J gene: TRBJ2-2
D gene: TRBD1
clone size: .
V gene: TRBV5-1
CDR3 DNA: TGCGCCAGCAGCTTGGGGATGGGGACAGTCAACACCGGGGAGCTGTTTTTT
CDR3 protein: CASSLGMGTVNTGELFF

J gene: TRBJ2-1
D gene: TRBD1
clone size: .
V gene: TRBV4-1
CDR3 DNA: TGCGCCAGCAGCCAATCGACAGGGTACAATGAGCAGTTCTTC
CDR3 protein: CASSQSTGYNEQFF

J gene: TRBJ2-7
D gene: TRBD2
clone size: once
V gene: TRBV4-1
CDR3 DNA: TGCGCCAGCAGCCATCTCCTAGCGGGATCCTACGAGCAGTACTTC
CDR3 protein: CASSHLLAGSYEQYF

J gene: TRBJ1-2
D gene: .
clone size: .
V gene: TRBV2
CDR3 DNA: TGTGCCAGCAGTGTAGGACAGCGTTATGGCTACACCTTC
CDR3 protein: CASSVGQRYGYTF